The sequence of this T cell receptor (beta chain) was determined in a study of shared clonotypes between healthy human individuals. Across the study: Aged between 18 and 49, the donors were a couple of women and three men.

The run depth of the assay was deep. TCRdb keeps only in-frame clones here, not all; method: immunoSEQ multiplex PCR. This sample carries about 87,000 clones, around half of them seen once, and the ten largest clones take more than 13%. The donors, healthy adults who were HIV-negative, had experienced no recent acute infections or vaccinations. All the donors were Caucasian adults who lived in Nashville, Tennessee. V lost 0 bases, J lost 2 bases, and 4 bases stayed unmatched. CDR1 is SGHRS and CDR2 is YFSETQ in the germline V gene. This CDR3 region has 15 residues. This receptor was obtained from a middle-aged woman in good health. Some clones in this sample may be carry-over from other donors' samples. The source material was PBMCs. The gene calls are TRBV5-1 and TRBJ2-5; TRBD2 matches 7 bases. CDR3 in amino acids: CASSLGASGQETQYF. CDR3 coding DNA: TGCGCCAGCAGCTTGGGGGCTAGCGGACAAGAGACCCAGTACTTC.